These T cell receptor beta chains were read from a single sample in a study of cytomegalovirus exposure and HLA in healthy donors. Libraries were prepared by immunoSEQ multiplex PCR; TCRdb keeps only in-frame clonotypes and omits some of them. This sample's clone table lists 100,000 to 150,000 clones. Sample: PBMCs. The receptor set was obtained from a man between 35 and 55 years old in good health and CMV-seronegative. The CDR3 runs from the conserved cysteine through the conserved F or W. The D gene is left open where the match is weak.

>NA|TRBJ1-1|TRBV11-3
TGTGCCAGCAGCTTAGATATCCCGAACACTGAAGCTTTCTTT
CASSLDIPNTEAFF
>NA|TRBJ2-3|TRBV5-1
TGCGCCAGCAGCTTGGACTTACAGGGAGCGCAGTATTTT
CASSLDLQGAQYF
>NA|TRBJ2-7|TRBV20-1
TGCAGTGTGAGACAGGCCCCCGAGCAGTACTTC
CSVRQAPEQYF
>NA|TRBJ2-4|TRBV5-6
TGTGCCAGCAGCTTAGAACCTGGAGGTGGCATTCAGTACTTC
CASSLEPGGGIQYF
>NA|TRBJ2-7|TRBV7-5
TGTGCCAGAAGCTTAGCGGGGAGCGGGAGGAACTACGAGCAGTACTTC
CARSLAGSGRNYEQYF
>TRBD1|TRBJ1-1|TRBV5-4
TGTGCCAGCAGAAGATTGGGACAGGGGTCCACTGAAGCTTTCTTT
CASRRLGQGSTEAFF
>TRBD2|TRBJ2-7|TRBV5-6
TGTGCCAGCAGCTTCTCAGGGACTAGCGGACTCTCTGGGTACGAGCAGTACTTC
CASSFSGTSGLSGYEQYF
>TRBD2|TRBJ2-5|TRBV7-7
TGTGCTAGCAACGGAGGACTAGATCAAGAGACCCAGTACTTC
CASNGGLDQETQYF
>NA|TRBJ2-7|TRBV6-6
TGTGCCAGCAGTTACCCGGGTGGCGAGCAGTACTTC
CASSYPGGEQYF
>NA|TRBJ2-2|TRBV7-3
TGTGCCAGCAGCTTAAAAGTGCGAACCGGGGAGCTGTTTTTT
CASSLKVRTGELFF
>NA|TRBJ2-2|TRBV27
TGTGCCAGCAGTTCTCGTGGAGTGGCCGGGGAGCTGTTTTTT
CASSSRGVAGELFF
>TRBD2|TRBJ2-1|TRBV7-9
TGTGCCAGCAGCCCCTTGGGCGGGAGCAATGAGCAGTTCTTC
CASSPLGGSNEQFF
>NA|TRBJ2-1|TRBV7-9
TGTGCCAGCAGCTTATCTGGCGGGACCCTCGGCAATGAGCAGTTCTTC
CASSLSGGTLGNEQFF
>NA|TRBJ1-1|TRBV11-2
TGTGCCAGCAGCTCACGCGAACGAGCTTTCTTT
CASSSRERAFF
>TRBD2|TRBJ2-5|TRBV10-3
TGTGCCATCAGTGCGGTGCAGCGGGAGGGCCGGGAGACCCAGTACTTC
CAISAVQREGRETQYF
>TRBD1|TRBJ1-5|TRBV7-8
TGTGCCAGCAGCACGGGGACAGGGAGTGACCAGCCCCAGCATTTT
CASSTGTGSDQPQHF